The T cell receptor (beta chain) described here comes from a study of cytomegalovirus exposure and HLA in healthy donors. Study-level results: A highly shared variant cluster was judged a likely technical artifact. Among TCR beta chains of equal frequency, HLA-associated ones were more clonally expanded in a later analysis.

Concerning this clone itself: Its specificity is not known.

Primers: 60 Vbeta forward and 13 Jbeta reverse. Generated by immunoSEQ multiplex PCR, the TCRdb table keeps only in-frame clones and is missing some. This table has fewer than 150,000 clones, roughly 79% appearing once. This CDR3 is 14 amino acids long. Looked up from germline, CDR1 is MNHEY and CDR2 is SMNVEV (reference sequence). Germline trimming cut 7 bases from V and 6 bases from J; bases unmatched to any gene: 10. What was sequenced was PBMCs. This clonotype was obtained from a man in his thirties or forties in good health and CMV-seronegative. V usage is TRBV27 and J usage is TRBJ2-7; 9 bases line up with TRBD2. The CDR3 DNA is TGTGCCAGCACCCAGAGCGGGGGGCTTGGCGAGCAGTACTTC. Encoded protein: CASTQSGGLGEQYF.